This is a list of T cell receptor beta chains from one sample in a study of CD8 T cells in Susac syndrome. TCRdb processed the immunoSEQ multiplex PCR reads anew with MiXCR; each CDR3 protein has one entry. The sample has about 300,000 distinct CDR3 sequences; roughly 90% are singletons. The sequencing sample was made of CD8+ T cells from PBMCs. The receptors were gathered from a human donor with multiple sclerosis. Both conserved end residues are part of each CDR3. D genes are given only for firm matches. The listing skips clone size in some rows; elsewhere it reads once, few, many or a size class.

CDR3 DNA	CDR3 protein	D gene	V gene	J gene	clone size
TGTGCCAGTAGTATGGGACATCTTAGCAATCAGCCCCAGCATTTT	CASSMGHLSNQPQHF	-	TRBV19	TRBJ1-5	-
TGTGCCAGCAGGGGACTAGCGGGCCCCTTTTACTTC	CASRGLAGPFYF	TRBD2	TRBV6-2/TRBV6-3	TRBJ2-5	-
TGTGCCAGCAGTTTAGGGGCGACCACAGATACGCAGTATTTT	CASSLGATTDTQYF	-	TRBV6-2/TRBV6-3	TRBJ2-3	-
TGCGCCAGCAGCCCACGACAGCGGGAGGGCCCTTTATACGAGCAGTACTTC	CASSPRQREGPLYEQYF	TRBD2	TRBV4-3	TRBJ2-7	once
TGTGCCAGCAGCCGAATGGGGTGGACTGAAGCTTTCTTT	CASSRMGWTEAFF	-	TRBV5-5	TRBJ1-1	-
TGTGCCAGCAGCTTAGAAGCGGGGAGCACAGATACGCAGTATTTT	CASSLEAGSTDTQYF	TRBD2	TRBV5-5	TRBJ2-3	once
TGCAGTGCTAGAGGGCCAGCTAGCGGTCAAGAGACCCAGTACTTC	CSARGPASGQETQYF	TRBD2	TRBV20-1	TRBJ2-5	-
TGCGCCAGCAGCCAAGAAACCAGGGACACAGATACGCAGTATTTT	CASSQETRDTDTQYF	-	TRBV4-1	TRBJ2-3	-
TGTGCCAGCAGTTACGGGACAGGGTTGGTGACTGAAGCTTTCTTT	CASSYGTGLVTEAFF	TRBD1	TRBV6-5	TRBJ1-1	once
TGTGCCAGCAGTTTTATTATGGATACGCAGTATTTT	CASSFIMDTQYF	-	TRBV28	TRBJ2-3	once
TGTGCCAGCAGCCGCACAGGGGTCGAGCAGTACTTC	CASSRTGVEQYF	TRBD1	TRBV14	TRBJ2-7	-
TGTGCCAGCAGCTTTCTCGGACAGGGGGCAAATTCACCCCTCCACTTT	CASSFLGQGANSPLHF	TRBD1	TRBV3-1	TRBJ1-6	-
TGCGCCAGCAGCCAAGAGTGGCTAGCGGGGGAGACCCAGTACTTC	CASSQEWLAGETQYF	TRBD2	TRBV4-3	TRBJ2-5	once
TGCAGTGCTTGCCCGGGGGTGACAGATACGCAGTATTTT	CSACPGVTDTQYF	-	TRBV20-1	TRBJ2-3	once
TGTGCCTGGAGTTCCGAGACGGCGACCTACGAGCAGTACTTC	CAWSSETATYEQYF	-	TRBV30	TRBJ2-7	-
TGTGCCAGCAGCCAGGGGGAGCACGGACCGGGACTAGACGAGACCCAGTACTTC	CASSQGEHGPGLDETQYF	TRBD2	TRBV14	TRBJ2-5	-
TGTGCCAGCAGCTTAGGCGTTTCGGATGAAAAACTGTTTTTT	CASSLGVSDEKLFF	-	TRBV7-8	TRBJ1-4	-
TGTGCCAGCAGCCCCTGGGGACTAGCGGGGAGTAGCACAGATACGCAGTATTTT	CASSPWGLAGSSTDTQYF	TRBD2	TRBV7-8	TRBJ2-3	-
TGTGCCAGCAGCGCCGACAGGGCTGAAGCTTTCTTT	CASSADRAEAFF	TRBD1	TRBV5-4	TRBJ1-1	-
TGTGCCAGCCAGCTTCACCCCACTGAAGCTTTCTTT	CASQLHPTEAFF	-	TRBV7-9	TRBJ1-1	-
TGTGCCAGTAACCAGGGGGCATCACCCCTCCACTTT	CASNQGASPLHF	TRBD1	TRBV19	TRBJ1-6	once
TGTGCCAGCAGCCTAGACAGGGAGGTTTTCTTT	CASSLDREVFF	TRBD1	TRBV13	TRBJ1-1	-
TGCAGTGCTAGACCAGGACTAGCGGAAAGCTCCTACAATGAGCAGTTCTTC	CSARPGLAESSYNEQFF	TRBD2	TRBV20-1	TRBJ2-1	once
TGCAGTGCTAGAGATCTCACGCACACTGAAGCTTTCTTT	CSARDLTHTEAFF	-	TRBV20-1	TRBJ1-1	once
TGTGCCAGCAGCCAGACGACAGGGCTAGGGGAAAAACTGTTTTTT	CASSQTTGLGEKLFF	TRBD1	TRBV14	TRBJ1-4	-
TGTGCCAGCAGCTCTAGCGGCCCCACAGATACGCAGTATTTT	CASSSSGPTDTQYF	TRBD2	TRBV11-3	TRBJ2-3	-
TGCAGTGCTAATCAAGTGCTAGCGAGCTACGAGCAGTACTTC	CSANQVLASYEQYF	-	TRBV20-1	TRBJ2-7	-
TGTGCCAGCACCTTTAGCCTCCCCCCGGGACAGGGTTCCTGGGGCTACACCTTC	CASTFSLPPGQGSWGYTF	TRBD1	TRBV11-1	TRBJ1-2	many
TGTGCCAGCCCACCAGGGGAGGAACCCACCGGGGAGCTGTTTTTT	CASPPGEEPTGELFF	-	TRBV25-1	TRBJ2-2	-
TGTGCCACCAGCGCCCTCAGCAGCCCTAATCAGCCCCAGCATTTT	CATSALSSPNQPQHF	-	TRBV15	TRBJ1-5	-
TGTGCCAGCAGCCAAAGCGGGAGCCCCTACAATGAGCAGTTCTTC	CASSQSGSPYNEQFF	TRBD2	TRBV9	TRBJ2-1	-
TGTGCCCCCAGACAGACAGACATTTATAGCAATCAGCCCCAGCATTTT	CAPRQTDIYSNQPQHF	-	TRBV9	TRBJ1-5	-
TGTGCCAGCAGCATGCGCGGGGGGACCTCGGAGACCCAGTACTTC	CASSMRGGTSETQYF	TRBD2	TRBV7-9	TRBJ2-5	-
TGTGCCAGTAGTCTTGGGGGGACTCATAATTCACCCCTCCACTTT	CASSLGGTHNSPLHF	-	TRBV27	TRBJ1-6	-
TGCGCCAGCAGCCACCCGACGGAGGTCAGGGAACCAGGGACCGTTCCCCCAGATACGCAGTATTTT	CASSHPTEVREPGTVPPDTQYF	-	TRBV4-3	TRBJ2-3	-
TGTGCCAGCAGCCCCCCAGCGGGACAAATCACAGATACGCAGTATTTT	CASSPPAGQITDTQYF	-	TRBV5-4	TRBJ2-3	-
TGTGCCAGCCGACCGGGACAAAACACCGGGGAGCTGTTTTTT	CASRPGQNTGELFF	-	TRBV27	TRBJ2-2	-
TGTGCCAGCAGCCAGCCAATATCCACGGCTGCGAACACTGAAGCTTTCTTT	CASSQPISTAANTEAFF	-	TRBV7-9	TRBJ1-1	-
TGTGGTTTTAAACGGAGGGGGCGCCCCTACGAGCAGTACTTC	CGFKRRGRPYEQYF	-	TRBV7-9	TRBJ2-7	-
TGTGCCAGCAGTCTAATGACCGACGGGAAAGAGACCCAGTACTTC	CASSLMTDGKETQYF	-	TRBV3-1	TRBJ2-5	-